What follows are 8 T cell receptor beta chains derived from one specimen sequenced in a study of shared clonotypes between healthy human individuals (dated by TCRdb to 2018 to 2021). The library was obtained by the immunoSEQ multiplex PCR assay. TCRdb stores this immuneACCESS table with in-frame sequences only. Part of the clones is absent; in the studies checked, under half of the shortfall reflects unresolved V genes, and no reason is known for the rest. The sample table records a few million clones; just over 90% of these occur just once. Roughly 0.13% of the sample is held by the ten biggest clonotypes. The sequencing input was naive CD4+ T cells sorted from blood. The cell subset or site label, as the study defines it: CD45RA+ positively selected. The receptor source for this set is a man between 18 and 35 years old in good health.

This sequence joins TRBV7-9 and TRBJ2-7; TRBD1 matches at 10 bases. J was trimmed by 2 bases and V by 5 bases; bases with no gene match: 6. Germline values: CDR1 SEHNR, CDR2 FQNEAQ (reference sequence). This CDR3 is built from 15 residues. CDR3 sequence: CASSGPGQGPYEQYF. DNA for the CDR3: TGTGCCAGCAGCGGACCGGGACAGGGGCCCTACGAGCAGTACTTC.

This chain links TRBV15 with TRBJ2-5; no firm D call. This CDR3 contains 15 residues. Trimming took 1 base from V and 4 from J, leaving 13 bases between them. Germline CDR1 reads LNHNV; CDR2 reads YYDKDF (reference sequence). Here the CDR3 DNA reads TGTGCCACCAGCAGAGCCAGCCCCCCGGGAGAGACCCAGTACTTC. This gives the protein CATSRASPPGETQYF.

This chain connects TRBV28 to TRBJ1-2, with a weak D call TRBD1 (6 bases). CDR1 is MDHEN, CDR2 SYDVKM, per germline. Trimming shortened V by 1 base and J by 7 bases, and 10 bases separated the two germline ends. This CDR3 region has 13 residues. CDR3 amino acids: CASSLSEGGGYTF. The CDR3 DNA reads as TGTGCCAGCAGTTTATCCGAGGGGGGTGGCTACACCTTC.

V usage is TRBV6-7 and J usage is TRBJ1-2; tentatively, D is TRBD1 (5 bases). TRBV6-7 is classed as an ORF, of uncertain function. The V end lost 6 bases, the J end lost 8 bases, and 19 bases lay between the germline ends. The length of the CDR3 is 14 residues. CDR3 in amino acids: CASRTQDTESGYTF. CDR3 bases: TGTGCCAGCAGGACACAGGATACGGAGTCAGGCTACACCTTC.

The gene calls are TRBV5-1 and TRBJ2-7, with TRBD1 identical over 7 bases. V gave up 6 bases and J gave up 4 bases; unmatched junction bases: 16. Germline values: CDR1 SGHRS, CDR2 YFSETQ. This CDR3 comprises 16 residues. The CDR3 DNA sequence: TGCGCCAGCACCCTCGGACAGGATAAAGGGGGATACGAGCAGTACTTC. Protein sequence: CASTLGQDKGGYEQYF. Complete variable domain (other parts from reference TRBV5-1 and TRBJ2-7): KAGVTQTPRYLIKTRGQQVTLSCSPISGHRSVSWYQQTPGQGLQFLFEYFSETQRNKGNFPGRFSGRQFSNSRSEMNVSTLELGDSALYLCASTLGQDKGGYEQYFGPGTRLTVT.

The V gene is TRBV19, the J gene TRBJ1-1, with TRBD1 matching over 9 bases. The CDR3 consists of 17 residues. Germline CDR1 is LNHDA and CDR2 is SQIVND (reference sequence). Trimming at V came to 4 bases and at J to 10 bases, leaving 19 bases not matched to a gene. DNA for the CDR3: TGTGCCAGTAGTAGCCTCACCGGGACAGGGATTTGGGTGGGAGCTTTCTTT. Its protein product is CASSSLTGTGIWVGAFF.

This chain links TRBV18 with TRBJ1-2, with a possible D match to TRBD1 (5 bases). This CDR3 spans 14 amino acids. Germline CDR1 and CDR2: KGHSH and LQKENI. Trimming cost V 2 bases and J 7 bases, with 14 bases left between them. CDR3 nucleotides: TGTGCCAGCTCACCAACAGGTTCAGAGAGTGGCTACACCTTC. This encodes CASSPTGSESGYTF.

The genes are TRBV4-1 and TRBJ2-5, with a possible D match to TRBD1 (5 bases). CDR1 is MGHRA, CDR2 YSYEKL, per germline. V dropped 5 bases and J dropped 2 bases, with 9 bases sitting between them. The CDR3 runs to 13 residues. The CDR3 nucleotides are TGCGCCAGCAGCAAGGGGTCACAAGAGACCCAGTACTTC. Its protein product is CASSKGSQETQYF.